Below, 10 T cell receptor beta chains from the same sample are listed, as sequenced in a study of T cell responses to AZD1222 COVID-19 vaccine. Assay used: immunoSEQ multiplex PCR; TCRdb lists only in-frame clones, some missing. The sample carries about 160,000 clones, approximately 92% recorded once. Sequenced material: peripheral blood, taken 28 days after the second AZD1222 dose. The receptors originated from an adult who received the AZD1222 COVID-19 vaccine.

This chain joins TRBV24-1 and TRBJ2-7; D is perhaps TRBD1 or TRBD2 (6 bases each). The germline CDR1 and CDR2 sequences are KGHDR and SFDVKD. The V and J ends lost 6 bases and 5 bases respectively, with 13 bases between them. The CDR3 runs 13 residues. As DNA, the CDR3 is TGTGCCACCAGTCTTTCGGGGGCCCACGAGCAGTACTTC. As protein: CATSLSGAHEQYF.

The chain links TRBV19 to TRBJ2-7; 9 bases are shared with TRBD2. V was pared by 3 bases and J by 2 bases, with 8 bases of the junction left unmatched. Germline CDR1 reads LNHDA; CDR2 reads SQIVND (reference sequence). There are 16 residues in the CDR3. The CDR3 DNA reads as TGTGCCAGTAGTATGGGGCTAGCGGGGCTAACCTACGAGCAGTACTTC. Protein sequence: CASSMGLAGLTYEQYF.

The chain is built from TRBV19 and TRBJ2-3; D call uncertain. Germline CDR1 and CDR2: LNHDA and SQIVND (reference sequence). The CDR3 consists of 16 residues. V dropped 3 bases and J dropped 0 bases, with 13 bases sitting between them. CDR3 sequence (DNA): TGTGCCAGTAGTATTCTTCCAGGAACTAGCACAGATACGCAGTATTTT. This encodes CASSILPGTSTDTQYF.

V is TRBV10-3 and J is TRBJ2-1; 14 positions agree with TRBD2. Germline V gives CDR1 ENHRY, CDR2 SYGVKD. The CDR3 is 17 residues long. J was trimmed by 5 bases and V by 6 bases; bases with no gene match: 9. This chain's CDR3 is CAISPLEGLAGDNEQFF. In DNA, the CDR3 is TGTGCCATCAGCCCTTTGGAGGGACTAGCGGGAGACAATGAGCAGTTCTTC.

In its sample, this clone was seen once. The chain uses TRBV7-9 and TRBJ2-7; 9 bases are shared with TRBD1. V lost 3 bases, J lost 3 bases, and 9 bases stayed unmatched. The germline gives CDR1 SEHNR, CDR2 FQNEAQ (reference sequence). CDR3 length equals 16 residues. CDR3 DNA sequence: TGTGCCAGCAGCTTCACAACCGGGACAGGGAGCTACGAGCAGTACTTC. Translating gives CASSFTTGTGSYEQYF.

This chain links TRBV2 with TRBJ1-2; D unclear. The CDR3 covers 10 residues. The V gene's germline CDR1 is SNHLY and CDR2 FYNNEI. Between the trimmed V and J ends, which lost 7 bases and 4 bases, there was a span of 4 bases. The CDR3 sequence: CASNGYGYTF. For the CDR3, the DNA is TGTGCCAGCAACGGCTATGGCTACACCTTC.

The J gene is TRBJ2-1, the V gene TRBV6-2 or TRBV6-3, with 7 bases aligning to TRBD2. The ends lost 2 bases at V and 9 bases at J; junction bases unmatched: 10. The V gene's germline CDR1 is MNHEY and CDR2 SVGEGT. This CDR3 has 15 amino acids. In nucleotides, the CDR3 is TGTGCCAGCAGTTACAGCGGGATCATGTCGGGTGAGCAGTTCTTC. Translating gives CASSYSGIMSGEQFF.

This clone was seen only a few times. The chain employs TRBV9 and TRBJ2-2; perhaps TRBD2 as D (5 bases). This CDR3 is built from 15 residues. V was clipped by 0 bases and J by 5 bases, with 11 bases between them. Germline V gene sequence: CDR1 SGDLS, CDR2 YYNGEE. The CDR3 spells CASSVVAQITGELFF. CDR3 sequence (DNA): TGTGCCAGCAGCGTAGTAGCGCAGATTACCGGGGAGCTGTTTTTT.

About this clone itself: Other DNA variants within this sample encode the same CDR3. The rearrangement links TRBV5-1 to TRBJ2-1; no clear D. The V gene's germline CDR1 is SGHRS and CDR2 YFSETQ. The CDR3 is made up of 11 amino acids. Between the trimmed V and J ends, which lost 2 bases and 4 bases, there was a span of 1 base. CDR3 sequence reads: CASSLYNEQFF. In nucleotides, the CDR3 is TGCGCCAGCAGCTTATACAATGAGCAGTTCTTC.

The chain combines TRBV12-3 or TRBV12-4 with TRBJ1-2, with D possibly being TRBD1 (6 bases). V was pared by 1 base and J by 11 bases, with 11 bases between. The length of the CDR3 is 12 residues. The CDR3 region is CASSLVRTAYTF. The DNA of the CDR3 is TGTGCCAGCAGTTTAGTGCGGACAGCTTACACCTTC.